The entry that follows covers one TCR beta chain sequence. The data are from a study of technical replicates of blood from a handful of donors. The protocol was immunoSEQ multiplex PCR, while the TCRdb copy is restricted to in-frame clones and leaves out a portion. The sample consists of more than 65,000 clones, about 96% of them appearing once. The germline V and J ends were trimmed by 2 bases and 0 bases, with 6 bases remaining between them. CDR3 size: 14 residues. Germline CDR1 reads MNHNY; CDR2 reads SVGAGI (reference sequence). This receptor was taken from a human donor in good health. The specimen sequenced was T cells isolated from PBMCs. The chain uses TRBV6-6 and TRBJ2-3, with a tentative D call TRBD1 (5 bases). The CDR3 loop reads CASSYHRSTDTQYF. The CDR3, as DNA: TGTGCCAGCAGTTACCACAGGAGCACAGATACGCAGTATTTT.